This TCR beta chain was recovered during a study of early T cells in non-severe SARS-CoV-2 infection (dated by TCRdb to 2020 to 2023). For the wider study: Because TCR sequencing relied on bulk RNA taken from unsorted whole blood, pairing of alpha and beta chains was not possible. Points the paper makes about the study in general: VDJdb matching was skewed toward anti-spike CD8 responses and likely underestimated virus-specific expansions, missing private and CD4 specificities.

This clonotype showed up just once. Its antigen is unknown. Its ends do not fully match the called genes, so a read error is possible. Set within a cohort of healthcare workers in London, UK, this nested case-control study involved weekly PCR testing of nasopharyngeal swabs along with blood sampling. Healthcare workers were recruited during the week of the UK lockdown, between 23 and 31 March 2020, and followed weekly for up to 16 weeks. CDR1 and CDR2 are read off the germline V gene as KGHSH and LQKENI. The CDR3 goes from the cysteine to the phenylalanine over 14 residues. The read is trimmed to its CDR3 DNA, 42 bases read in frame from base 1. The method was 5' RACE. For sequencing, a NextSeq 500 was employed. To correct for sequencing error and PCR bias, the TCR library protocol tagged individual cDNA molecules with unique molecular identifiers. TCR alpha and beta chains were both sequenced, and the abundances of alpha and beta sequences in each sample were closely correlated with each other. The study's own analysis went as follows. Decombinator V4 was used to perform V gene, J gene and CDR3 annotation of TCR sequences. TCRs were defined as expanded if a significant change between any two time points was detected under a Poisson model with p below 0.0001. Abundances of TCRs were expressed as counts per million after normalisation to the total number of TCRs sequenced in each sample. TRAV1-2 paired with TRAJ12, TRAJ20 or TRAJ33 defined MAIT TCRs, while TRAV10 paired with TRAJ18 defined iNKT TCRs. A search of VDJdb, accessed on 1 November 2021, was run for TCRs annotated to CMV, EBV and SARS-CoV-2, with TCRs annotated for multiple antigens excluded. The raw public reads went through TCRdb reprocessing: fastp at Q25, MiXCR clone calling, in-frame beta chains kept. Identical CDR3 protein sequences are pooled into one entry, listed with their most common genes and DNA. TCRdb, not the original authors, processed these V and J calls. This sample is represented by 57,000 or so distinct CDR3 sequences; roughly 13% of them were singletons. Of the sample, about 5% is held by the ten largest clones.

The clonotype comes from an adult who was a healthcare worker with PCR-confirmed SARS-CoV-2 infection or an uninfected control (not recorded which). The sequencing input was whole blood. The rearrangement joined TRBV18 to TRBJ1-2; there is no confident call for the D gene. The bases read TGTGCCAGCTTACCACCCACCTCCCTCTATGGCTACACCTTC. Its protein product is CASLPPTSLYGYTF.